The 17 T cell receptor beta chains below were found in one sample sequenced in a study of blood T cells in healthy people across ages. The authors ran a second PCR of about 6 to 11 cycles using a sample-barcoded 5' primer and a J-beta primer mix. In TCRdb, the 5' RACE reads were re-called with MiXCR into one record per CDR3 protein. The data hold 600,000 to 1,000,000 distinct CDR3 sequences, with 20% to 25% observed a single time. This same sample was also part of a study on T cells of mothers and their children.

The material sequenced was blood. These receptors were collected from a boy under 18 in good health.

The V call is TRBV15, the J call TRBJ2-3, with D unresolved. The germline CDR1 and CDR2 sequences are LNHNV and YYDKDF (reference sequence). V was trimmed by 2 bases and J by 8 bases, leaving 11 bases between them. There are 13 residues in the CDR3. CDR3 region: CATSRQRTGTQYF. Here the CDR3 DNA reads TGTGCCACCAGCAGACAAAGGACGGGTACGCAGTATTTT.

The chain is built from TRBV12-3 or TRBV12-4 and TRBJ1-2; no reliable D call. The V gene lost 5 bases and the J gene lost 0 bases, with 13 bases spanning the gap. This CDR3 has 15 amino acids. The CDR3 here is CASSASGQANYGYTF. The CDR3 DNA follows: TGTGCCAGCAGTGCCTCGGGCCAGGCTAACTATGGCTACACCTTC.

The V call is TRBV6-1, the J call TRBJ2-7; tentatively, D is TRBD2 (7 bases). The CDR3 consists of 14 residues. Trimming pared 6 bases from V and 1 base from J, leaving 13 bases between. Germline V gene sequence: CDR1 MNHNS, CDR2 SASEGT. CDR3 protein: CASRKGGISYEQYF. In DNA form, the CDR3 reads TGTGCCAGCAGGAAGGGGGGGATATCCTACGAGCAGTACTTC.

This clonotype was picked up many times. The CDR3: CASSPGQGAYNEQFF. The CDR3 bases are TGTGCCAGCAGTCCGGGACAGGGGGCCTACAATGAGCAGTTCTTC. The chain has TRBV27 and TRBJ2-1; TRBD1 aligns across 11 bases. This CDR3 contains 15 residues. The V and J ends lost 5 bases and 2 bases, in that order; junction bases with no gene match: 2. Germline CDR1 reads MNHEY; CDR2 reads SMNVEV (reference sequence).

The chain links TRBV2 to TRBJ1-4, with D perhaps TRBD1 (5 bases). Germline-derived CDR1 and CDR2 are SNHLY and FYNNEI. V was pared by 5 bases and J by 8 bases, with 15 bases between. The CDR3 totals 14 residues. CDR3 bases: TGTGCCAGCAGTCAAGACAGCCGAGGGGAAAAACTGTTTTTT. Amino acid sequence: CASSQDSRGEKLFF.

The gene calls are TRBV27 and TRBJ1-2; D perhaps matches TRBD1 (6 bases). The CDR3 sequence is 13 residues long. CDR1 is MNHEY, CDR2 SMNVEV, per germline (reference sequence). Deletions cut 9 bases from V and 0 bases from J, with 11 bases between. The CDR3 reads CASGGPPNYGYTF. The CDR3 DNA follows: TGTGCCAGTGGGGGGCCCCCTAACTATGGCTACACCTTC.

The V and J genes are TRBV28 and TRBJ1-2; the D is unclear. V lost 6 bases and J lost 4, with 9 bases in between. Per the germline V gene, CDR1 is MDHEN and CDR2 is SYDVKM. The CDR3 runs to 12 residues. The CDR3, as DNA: TGTGCCAGCAGCGACGGACGCTATGGCTACACCTTC. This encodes CASSDGRYGYTF.

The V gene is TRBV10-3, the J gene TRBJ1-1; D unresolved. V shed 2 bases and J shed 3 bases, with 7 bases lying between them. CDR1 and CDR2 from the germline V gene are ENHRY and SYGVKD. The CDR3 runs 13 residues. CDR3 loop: CAISEGQHTEAFF. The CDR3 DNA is TGTGCCATCAGTGAGGGGCAGCACACTGAAGCTTTCTTT.

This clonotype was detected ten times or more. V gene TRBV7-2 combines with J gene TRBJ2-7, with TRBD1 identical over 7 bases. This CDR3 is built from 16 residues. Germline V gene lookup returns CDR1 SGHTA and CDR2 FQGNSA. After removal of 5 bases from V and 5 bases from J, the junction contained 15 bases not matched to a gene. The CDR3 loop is CASSVGSRGPRDEQYF. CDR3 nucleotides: TGTGCCAGCAGCGTAGGGTCGAGGGGGCCTCGGGACGAGCAGTACTTC.

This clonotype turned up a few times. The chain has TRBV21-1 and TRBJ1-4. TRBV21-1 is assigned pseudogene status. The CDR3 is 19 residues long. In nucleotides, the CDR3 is TGTGCCAGCAGCAAAGCATTAATTTTTAGCGGGACACAGAATGAAAAACTGTTTTTT. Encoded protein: CASSKALIFSGTQNEKLFF.

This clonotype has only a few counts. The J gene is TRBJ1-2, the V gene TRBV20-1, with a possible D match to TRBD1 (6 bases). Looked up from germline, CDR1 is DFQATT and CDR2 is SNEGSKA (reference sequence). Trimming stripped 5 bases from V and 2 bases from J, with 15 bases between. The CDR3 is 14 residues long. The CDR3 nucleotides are TGCAGTGCTTCAAAAGGGGGACAAAACTATGGCTACACCTTC. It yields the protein CSASKGGQNYGYTF.

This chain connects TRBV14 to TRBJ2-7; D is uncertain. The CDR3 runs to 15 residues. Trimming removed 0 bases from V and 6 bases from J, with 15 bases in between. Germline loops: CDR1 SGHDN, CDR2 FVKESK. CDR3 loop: CASSQDRRWVGEQYF. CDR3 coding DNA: TGTGCCAGCAGCCAAGATCGCCGATGGGTAGGCGAGCAGTACTTC.

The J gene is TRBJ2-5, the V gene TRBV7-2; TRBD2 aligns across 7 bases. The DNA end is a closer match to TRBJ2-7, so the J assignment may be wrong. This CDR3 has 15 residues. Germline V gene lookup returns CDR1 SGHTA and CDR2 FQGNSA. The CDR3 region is CASSLAFRGGYEQYF. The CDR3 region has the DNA TGTGCCAGCAGCTTAGCGTTTAGGGGAGGGTACGAGCAGTACTTC.

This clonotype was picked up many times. The CDR3 region has the DNA TGTGCCAGCAGTTCAGTCCTCAAAAACATTCAGTACTTC. Translating it yields CASSSVLKNIQYF. The chain uses TRBV7-9 and TRBJ2-4; D uncertain. The CDR3 loop spans 13 amino acids. Germline V gene data show CDR1 as SEHNR and CDR2 as FQNEAQ (reference sequence). V was clipped by 6 bases and J by 3 bases, with 9 bases between them. Looking up the rest from reference TRBV7-9 and TRBJ2-4 gives the full variable domain: DTGVSQNPRHKITKRGQNVTFRCDPISEHNRLYWYRQTLGQGPEFLTYFQNEAQLEKSRLLSDRFSAERPKGSFSTLEIQRTEQGDSAMYLCASSSVLKNIQYFGAGTRLSVL.

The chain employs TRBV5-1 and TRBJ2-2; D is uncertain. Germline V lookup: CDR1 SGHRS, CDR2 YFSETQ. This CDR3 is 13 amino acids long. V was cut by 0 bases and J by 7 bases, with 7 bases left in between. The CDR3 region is CASSLEAGGELFF. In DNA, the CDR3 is TGCGCCAGCAGCTTGGAGGCTGGCGGGGAGCTGTTTTTT.

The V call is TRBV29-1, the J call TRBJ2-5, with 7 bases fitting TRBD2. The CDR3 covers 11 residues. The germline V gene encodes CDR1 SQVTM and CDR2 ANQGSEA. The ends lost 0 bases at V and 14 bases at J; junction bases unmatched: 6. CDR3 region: CSVEDGGVQYF. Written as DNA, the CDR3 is TGCAGCGTTGAAGATGGGGGGGTCCAATACTTC.

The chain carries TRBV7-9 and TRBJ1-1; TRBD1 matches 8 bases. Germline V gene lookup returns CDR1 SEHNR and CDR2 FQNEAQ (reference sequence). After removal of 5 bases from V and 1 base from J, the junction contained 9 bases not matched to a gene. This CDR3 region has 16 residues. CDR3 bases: TGTGCCAGCAGCCTTCTTGCAGGGGGCGCGAACACTGAAGCTTTCTTT. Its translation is CASSLLAGGANTEAFF.